This TCR beta chain was sequenced for a study of regulatory T cells in long-lasting Graves disease. Study results and caveats: Among samples with persistent disease, TRBV28, TRBJ1-2 and TRBJ2-5 were favored.

Sequencing libraries for TCR beta were prepared with iRepertoire HTBI primers and Arm-PCR of CDR3 regions. TCRdb fed the multiplex PCR reads into MiXCR, producing one record per CDR3 protein. This repertoire shows about 380,000 distinct CDR3 sequences, around 15% found once; its top ten account for about 20%. As for time point: newly diagnosed GD, antithyroid drugs for less than 3 months. Extracted PBMC RNA gave rise to the TCR library. Guidelines of the American Thyroid Association were used to diagnose Graves' disease. This clonotype has more than one count but fewer than ten. Its matching antigen is unknown. The V end was cut by 7 bases, the J end by 2 bases, with 17 bases between. CDR3 size: 16 residues. Germline CDR1 reads MNHNS; CDR2 reads SASEGT.

This specimen consisted of peripheral blood mononuclear cells (PBMCs), obtained at new diagnosis, from a patient treated with antithyroid drugs. The TCR sequence derives from a female donor with Graves disease. The chain recombines TRBV6-1 with TRBJ2-2, with D unclear. Here the CDR3 reads CASIRPSRENTGELFF. The CDR3 DNA reads TGTGCCAGCATCCGACCTTCTAGGGAAAACACCGGGGAGCTGTTTTTT.